This entry lists 29 T cell receptor beta chains sequenced from one sample in a study of cytomegalovirus exposure and HLA in healthy donors. Primers included in the PCR were 60 Vbeta and 13 Jbeta primers. Some clones are missing from TCRdb's copy, which holds only in-frame ones; the method was immunoSEQ multiplex PCR. The sample has some 150,000 clones, and its top ten clones hold 2.2%. The sample comprised PBMCs. These receptors were taken from a woman younger than 35 in good health and CMV-seronegative.

Regarding this clone: The sample holds other DNA sequences that translate to the same CDR3. This rearrangement joins TRBV19 to TRBJ1-5; possibly TRBD1 for D (6 bases). The germline V gene has CDR1 LNHDA and CDR2 SQIVND (reference sequence). CDR3 size: 14 residues. The ends were cut back, 6 bases at V and 3 bases at J, with 12 bases in the middle. The CDR3 reads CASSLGQNNQPQHF. In nucleotides, the CDR3 is TGTGCCAGTAGCCTAGGACAGAACAATCAGCCCCAGCATTTT. The whole variable domain, filled in from reference TRBV19 and TRBJ1-5, reads DGGITQSPKYLFRKEGQNVTLSCEQNLNHDAMYWYRQDPGQGLRLIYYSQIVNDFQKGDIAEGYSVSREKKESFPLTVTSAQKNPTAFYLCASSLGQNNQPQHFGDGTRLSIL.

The genes are TRBV7-9 and TRBJ1-1, with D perhaps TRBD1 (5 bases). The CDR3 runs 16 residues. Germline lookup yields CDR1 SEHNR and CDR2 FQNEAQ (reference sequence). Trimming stripped 0 bases from V and 3 bases from J, with 14 bases between. CDR3 residues: CASSLAPAAGDTEAFF. The CDR3 DNA reads as TGTGCCAGCAGCTTAGCCCCGGCCGCGGGGGACACTGAAGCTTTCTTT.

The rearrangement links TRBV18 to TRBJ2-7; D is possibly TRBD1 (5 bases). With 3 bases removed from V and 3 bases from J, the gap between germline ends came to 18 bases. The CDR3 is 16 amino acids. Germline V gene lookup returns CDR1 KGHSH and CDR2 LQKENI. DNA of the CDR3: TGTGCCAGCTCACCGCTGCCAGGGCCGGATAGCTACGAGCAGTACTTC. Translated: CASSPLPGPDSYEQYF.

The chain combines TRBV13 with TRBJ1-2; D gene uncertain. The CDR3 runs to 17 residues. Trimming removed 2 bases at V and 6 bases at J, with 22 bases between. The germline CDR1 and CDR2 sequences are PRHDT and FYEKMQ (reference sequence). The CDR3 DNA follows: TGTGCCAGCAGCTTACTTCTTACAGATGCTAAGGAGGATGGCTACACCTTC. Protein: CASSLLLTDAKEDGYTF.

The rearrangement uses TRBV11-3 and TRBJ2-2; TRBD1 is a possible D gene (6 bases). V was shortened by 5 bases and J by 5 bases, with 18 bases between the two germline ends. This CDR3 comprises 16 residues. CDR1 and CDR2 from the germline V gene are SGHNT and YENEEA. CDR3 DNA sequence: TGTGCCAGCAGCCCCCCGGGGACAACGTATACCGGGGAGCTGTTTTTT. It encodes CASSPPGTTYTGELFF.

The chain combines TRBV18 with TRBJ2-5, with 9 positions matching TRBD1. The CDR3 extends over 15 amino acids. Germline CDR1 and CDR2: KGHSH and LQKENI. J was trimmed by 5 bases and V by 6 bases; bases with no gene match: 10. For the CDR3, the DNA is TGTGCCAGCTCTCCCGAACAGGGGGCTGAGGAGACCCAGTACTTC. Translated: CASSPEQGAEETQYF.

The rearrangement links TRBV19 to TRBJ2-1, with D possibly matching TRBD2 (6 bases). The length of the CDR3 is 14 residues. The germline CDR1 and CDR2 sequences are LNHDA and SQIVND (reference sequence). V dropped 7 bases and J dropped 5 bases, with 15 bases sitting between them. In DNA, the CDR3 is TGTGCCAGTATTTCCCCGGGAGCCAACAATGAGCAGTTCTTC. Its translation is CASISPGANNEQFF.

This chain joins TRBV10-2 and TRBJ2-5; D possibly corresponds to TRBD1 (6 bases). Per germline, CDR1 WSHSY and CDR2 SAAADI. Trimming pared 6 bases from V and 5 bases from J, leaving 10 bases between. The CDR3 has 12 residues. CDR3 region: CASSGTRETQYF. The DNA for the CDR3 is TGCGCCAGCAGCGGGACACGGGAGACCCAGTACTTC.

This chain links TRBV27 with TRBJ1-1, with D possibly being TRBD1 (5 bases). The V gene's germline CDR1 is MNHEY and CDR2 SMNVEV (reference sequence). CDR3 size: 14 residues. V shed 1 base and J shed 6 bases, with 12 bases lying between them. Written as DNA, the CDR3 is TGTGCCAGCAGTTTATTCAGGGCAGCCGCTGAAGCTTTCTTT. This encodes CASSLFRAAAEAFF.

V is TRBV7-3 and J is TRBJ2-1; weak D call: TRBD2 (6 bases). The CDR3 consists of 16 residues. Trimming took 5 bases from V and 0 from J, leaving 14 bases between them. Germline CDR1 SGHTA, CDR2 FQGTGA. CDR3 loop: CASSPPGAGSYNEQFF. The CDR3 DNA reads TGTGCCAGCAGCCCCCCTGGAGCGGGCTCCTACAATGAGCAGTTCTTC.

About this clone: Within the sample, other DNA sequences also encode this same CDR3. The chain's CDR3 is CASSYSGSYGYTF. The CDR3 coding sequence is TGTGCCAGCAGTTACTCGGGCAGCTATGGCTACACCTTC. This chain joins TRBV6-5 and TRBJ1-2; D is uncertain. This CDR3 is built from 13 residues. The germline V and J ends were trimmed by 0 bases and 4 bases, with 6 bases remaining between them. The germline V gene has CDR1 MNHEY and CDR2 SVGAGI.

The rearrangement joins TRBV4-2 to TRBJ1-2; TRBD1 agrees at 10 bases. Germline-derived CDR1 and CDR2 are LGHNA and YNFKEQ. This CDR3 comprises 16 residues. V shed 0 bases, J shed 6 bases, and the junction held 7 bases outside the gene matches. In DNA, the CDR3 is TGTGCCAGCAGCCAAGAGCCGGGACAGGGGAGGAATGGCTACACCTTC. Its translation is CASSQEPGQGRNGYTF.

The V gene is TRBV27, the J gene TRBJ1-2, with TRBD1 identical over 9 bases. CDR1 MNHEY and CDR2 SMNVEV come from the germline V gene (reference sequence). The CDR3 length is 15 residues. The ends lost 0 bases at V and 2 bases at J; junction bases unmatched: 1. The CDR3 is CASSLSGTGNYGYTF. For the CDR3, the DNA is TGTGCCAGCAGTTTATCGGGGACAGGGAACTATGGCTACACCTTC.

This rearrangement joins TRBV11-3 to TRBJ2-1, with D possibly TRBD1 on 5 matching bases. From germline, CDR1 is SGHNT and CDR2 YENEEA. This CDR3 has 14 residues. Between the trimmed V and J ends, which lost 5 bases and 3 bases, there was a span of 11 bases. In DNA, the CDR3 is TGTGCCAGCAGCCCAGAGGACAACTACAATGAGCAGTTCTTC. It yields the protein CASSPEDNYNEQFF.

The rearrangement joins TRBV9 to TRBJ2-7, with 9 bases fitting TRBD2. V lost 4 bases and J lost 4; bases outside the gene matches: 9. CDR1 and CDR2 (germline): SGDLS, YYNGEE. CDR3 length: 15 residues. The CDR3 reads CASSPTAGGLYEQYF. The CDR3, as DNA: TGTGCCAGCAGCCCGACAGCGGGAGGATTATACGAGCAGTACTTC.

V is TRBV5-4 and J is TRBJ1-1; TRBD1 matches at 8 bases. CDR1 is SGHNT and CDR2 is YYREEE in the germline V gene (reference sequence). J was trimmed by 4 bases and V by 4 bases; bases with no gene match: 6. There are 14 residues in the CDR3. Written as DNA, the CDR3 is TGTGCCAGCAGCCTAAGAACAGGGGGCACTGAAGCTTTCTTT. Amino acid sequence: CASSLRTGGTEAFF.

The chain links TRBV6-6 to TRBJ1-2, with a tentative D call TRBD1 (6 bases). CDR1 is MNHNY and CDR2 is SVGAGI in the germline V gene (reference sequence). CDR3 length: 15 residues. The V end lost 5 bases, the J end lost 7 bases, and 20 bases lay between the germline ends. The CDR3 region has the DNA TGTGCCAGCAGTCCAAACCCCACCGGGACAACTGGCTACACCTTC. Encoded protein: CASSPNPTGTTGYTF.

The chain couples TRBV13 to TRBJ1-5, with a possible D match to TRBD1 (6 bases). Germline V gene data show CDR1 as PRHDT and CDR2 as FYEKMQ (reference sequence). Trimming shortened V by 2 bases and J by 7 bases, and 6 bases separated the two germline ends. The CDR3 is 12 amino acids. As DNA, the CDR3 is TGTGCCAGCAGCTTACAGGGGCAGCCCCAGCATTTT. This gives the protein CASSLQGQPQHF.

This sequence joins TRBV27 and TRBJ2-4; 10 nucleotides match TRBD1. Per the germline V gene, CDR1 is MNHEY and CDR2 is SMNVEV (reference sequence). With 6 bases clipped from V and 0 bases from J, the junction kept 11 bases outside the gene matches. This CDR3 region has 18 residues. The CDR3 loop reads CASRSTGTGDLAKNIQYF. CDR3 coding DNA: TGTGCCAGCAGGTCAACCGGGACAGGGGATCTAGCCAAAAACATTCAGTACTTC.

The chain employs TRBV11-2 and TRBJ2-7; TRBD2 aligns across 10 bases. Looked up from germline, CDR1 is SGHAT and CDR2 is FQNNGV. CDR3 length equals 16 residues. The trim removed 0 bases at V and 6 bases at J, leaving 8 bases unmatched. CDR3 residues: CASSLEGLAGVSEQYF. CDR3 DNA: TGTGCCAGCAGCTTAGAAGGGCTAGCGGGAGTTTCCGAGCAGTACTTC.

This chain links TRBV5-1 with TRBJ2-1, with D perhaps matching TRBD2 (6 bases). This CDR3 contains 13 residues. The V gene's germline CDR1 is SGHRS and CDR2 YFSETQ. Trimming pared 7 bases from V and 6 bases from J, leaving 14 bases between. The chain's CDR3 is CASRVQEGNEQFF. CDR3 sequence (DNA): TGCGCCAGCCGAGTCCAGGAGGGCAATGAGCAGTTCTTC.

This chain links TRBV5-1 with TRBJ2-1; TRBD2 matches 8 bases. Germline V gives CDR1 SGHRS, CDR2 YFSETQ. The CDR3 is made up of 15 amino acids. V was pared by 2 bases and J by 4 bases, with 5 bases of the junction left unmatched. The CDR3 DNA reads as TGCGCCAGCAGCTTAACGGGAGGGCCGTACAATGAGCAGTTCTTC. It translates to CASSLTGGPYNEQFF.

This chain uses TRBV2 with TRBJ2-1; TRBD2 aligns across 8 bases. CDR1 and CDR2 from the germline V gene are SNHLY and FYNNEI. J lost 16 bases, V lost 4 bases, and 9 bases had no gene match. The CDR3 runs to 12 residues. CDR3 nucleotides: TGTGCCAGCAGTGTTGCCCGGGAGGGCCTCTTCTTC. Protein product: CASSVAREGLFF.

This chain joins TRBV6-5 and TRBJ2-7; possibly TRBD2 for D (6 bases). The germline V gene has CDR1 MNHEY and CDR2 SVGAGI. This CDR3 contains 13 residues. Trimming removed 8 bases at V and 1 base at J, with 12 bases between. The chain's CDR3 is CASGIGRSYEQYF. Here the CDR3 DNA reads TGTGCCAGCGGAATTGGGAGGTCCTACGAGCAGTACTTC.

The J gene is TRBJ1-3, the V gene TRBV19; D is uncertain. The CDR3 spans 13 residues. Per the germline V gene, CDR1 is LNHDA and CDR2 is SQIVND (reference sequence). Trimming shortened V by 7 bases and J by 0 bases, and 7 bases separated the two germline ends. CDR3 loop: CASKTHSGNTIYF. CDR3 DNA: TGTGCCAGTAAGACTCACTCTGGAAACACCATATATTTT.

The rearrangement links TRBV19 to TRBJ2-1, with 10 bases aligning to TRBD2. CDR3 size: 15 residues. V shed 9 bases and J 5 bases; nucleotides not matched to a gene: 10. Germline CDR1 and CDR2: LNHDA and SQIVND (reference sequence). The CDR3 reads CASKPSGSGNNEQFF. The CDR3 bases are TGTGCCAGCAAACCTAGCGGGAGTGGGAACAATGAGCAGTTCTTC. Full variable domain (remainder filled in from reference TRBV19 and TRBJ2-1): DGGITQSPKYLFRKEGQNVTLSCEQNLNHDAMYWYRQDPGQGLRLIYYSQIVNDFQKGDIAEGYSVSREKKESFPLTVTSAQKNPTAFYLCASKPSGSGNNEQFFGPGTRLTVL.

This chain connects TRBV7-9 to TRBJ2-6; D ambiguous. Germline V CDR1 and CDR2: SEHNR, FQNEAQ (reference sequence). V was shortened by 11 bases and J by 0 bases, with 5 bases between the two germline ends. This CDR3 has 12 residues. CDR3 residues: CAASSGANVLTF. Here the CDR3 DNA reads TGTGCCGCGAGCTCTGGGGCCAACGTCCTGACTTTC.

The J gene is TRBJ2-7, the V gene TRBV9, with 9 nucleotides matching TRBD2. Germline-derived CDR1 and CDR2 are SGDLS and YYNGEE. The CDR3 is made up of 16 amino acids. With V trimmed by 2 bases and J by 1 base, 7 bases remained unmatched. CDR3 DNA: TGTGCCAGCAGCGTCGGGGCGGGAGGGCCGTCCTACGAGCAGTACTTC. This sequence encodes CASSVGAGGPSYEQYF.

CDR3: CASSESSGHPNYGYTF. The CDR3 nucleotides read TGTGCCAGCAGCGAATCTTCGGGACACCCGAACTATGGCTACACCTTC. J is TRBJ1-2 and V is TRBV6-1, with TRBD1 as a possible D gene (6 bases). This CDR3 is built from 16 residues. CDR1 is MNHNS and CDR2 is SASEGT in the germline V gene. V lost 6 bases and J 2 bases, leaving 19 bases between the germline ends.